The 18 T cell receptor beta chains below come from one sample, sequenced in a study of T cell clusters in autoimmune cytopenias. TRB was amplified by touch-down multiplex PCR, primer pools A and B combined. TCRdb reprocessed the multiplex PCR reads and stores each CDR3 protein as one record, lacking DNA. This sample's table has 6,500 to 9,000 distinct CDR3 sequences. TRB was amplified from about 250 ng of peripheral blood genomic DNA per sample. The sample was also linked to a second study, of T cell repertoires in aging, cancer and after chemotherapy.

The sample consisted of peripheral blood. The receptors originated from a human donor in good health.

This clonotype is identified as medium-sized from frequency. V usage is TRBV19 and J usage is TRBJ2-3; the D call of TRBD2 rests on TCRdb alone, since no DNA is present to check it. Germline lookup yields CDR1 LNHDA and CDR2 SQIVND (reference sequence). The length of the CDR3 is 17 residues. CDR3 sequence reads: CASSIDRGGGHTDTQYF.

The chain is built from TRBV7-6 and TRBJ1-5; TCRdb picks TRBD1, but there is no DNA to check that call. The CDR3 covers 17 residues. Germline V gene data show CDR1 as SGHVS and CDR2 as FNYEAQ. This CDR3 reads CASSLKETGVSNQPQHF.

This clonotype is labeled medium-sized based on frequency. The chain recombines TRBV29-1 with TRBJ2-7. The CDR3 covers 12 residues. The germline CDR1 and CDR2 sequences are SQVTM and ANQGSEA. The chain's CDR3 is CSARYSSYEQYF.

Frequency places this clonotype as medium-sized. The chain couples TRBV5-5 to TRBJ2-3. CDR3 length equals 16 residues. Germline assignment: CDR1 SGHKS and CDR2 YYEKEE (reference sequence). CDR3: CASSLGRGTSTDTQYF.

This rearrangement joins TRBV12-3 or TRBV12-4 to TRBJ2-2; TCRdb proposes TRBD2, but this gene call is untestable without DNA. This CDR3 is 16 amino acids long. The CDR3 reads CASRPVSGSLVGELFF.

The chain recombines TRBV6-6 with TRBJ2-3; TCRdb's D call, TRBD1, is unchecked because there is no DNA. Germline loops: CDR1 MNHNY, CDR2 SVGAGI (reference sequence). CDR3 length: 16 residues. CDR3 region: CASTDRGRSSTDTQYF.

The V and J genes are TRBV7-9 and TRBJ2-3; the D call of TRBD2 rests on TCRdb alone, since no DNA is present to check it. The germline V gene encodes CDR1 SEHNR and CDR2 FQNEAQ (reference sequence). This CDR3 is built from 15 residues. The CDR3 loop reads CASSFTSGGTDTQYF.

The chain couples TRBV6-5 to TRBJ2-1; as DNA is missing, the TRBD2 call by TCRdb cannot be tested. In germline, CDR1 is MNHEY, CDR2 SVGAGI. There are 17 residues in the CDR3. CDR3 amino acids: CASSYVRKGSSYNEQFF.

The chain joins TRBV30 to TRBJ2-7; TCRdb designates TRBD1, a call that cannot be tested without DNA. Germline CDR1 and CDR2: GTSNPN and SVGIG (reference sequence). The CDR3 consists of 15 residues. The CDR3 sequence: CAWRRGAGATYEQYF. Using reference TRBV30 and TRBJ2-7 for the parts outside the CDR3, the full variable domain is SQTIHQWPATLVQPVGSPLSLECTVEGTSNPNLYWYRQAAGRGLQLLFYSVGIGQISSEVPQNLSASRPQDRQFILSSKKLLLSDSGFYLCAWRRGAGATYEQYFGPGTRLTVT.

By frequency, this clonotype is medium-sized. This rearrangement joins TRBV19 to TRBJ1-5; TCRdb reports TRBD1, a call that lacks DNA to check it against. The germline gives CDR1 LNHDA, CDR2 SQIVND (reference sequence). The CDR3 loop spans 16 amino acids. The CDR3 protein is CASSIGQGASYQPQHF.

V and J are TRBV19 and TRBJ2-7. Germline V gene data show CDR1 as LNHDA and CDR2 as SQIVND (reference sequence). The CDR3 loop spans 14 amino acids. The CDR3 region is CASSMGRGAYEQYF.

This clonotype counts as medium-sized by frequency. This chain connects TRBV19 to TRBJ2-5; there is no DNA to check the TCRdb D call of TRBD2. Per germline, CDR1 LNHDA and CDR2 SQIVND (reference sequence). This CDR3 comprises 14 residues. CDR3: CATSPTSAQETQYF.

V usage is TRBV5-1 and J usage is TRBJ1-3; as DNA is missing, the TRBD1 call by TCRdb cannot be tested. Germline V gives CDR1 SGHRS, CDR2 YFSETQ. CDR3 length: 15 residues. The CDR3 sequence: CASSYRTTGEDTIYF.

The chain employs TRBV19 and TRBJ1-1; TCRdb names TRBD1, which stays unverified in the absence of DNA. This CDR3 comprises 16 residues. Germline loops: CDR1 LNHDA, CDR2 SQIVND (reference sequence). CDR3 sequence: CASSIDPGTRRTEAFF. Based on the CDR3 plus reference TRBV19 and TRBJ1-1, the full variable domain is DGGITQSPKYLFRKEGQNVTLSCEQNLNHDAMYWYRQDPGQGLRLIYYSQIVNDFQKGDIAEGYSVSREKKESFPLTVTSAQKNPTAFYLCASSIDPGTRRTEAFFGQGTRLTVV.

The V call is TRBV27, the J call TRBJ1-3; TCRdb's D call of TRBD1 is untestable without DNA. Looked up from germline, CDR1 is MNHEY and CDR2 is SMNVEV (reference sequence). The CDR3 is 21 residues long. The chain's CDR3 is CASSLRLIPGQGELSGNTIYF.

The chain uses TRBV10-3 and TRBJ2-2. The CDR3 length is 13 residues. Germline CDR1 ENHRY, CDR2 SYGVKD. The CDR3 region is CAILKMYTGELFF.

The chain couples TRBV19 to TRBJ2-3; TCRdb lists TRBD1, though no DNA is available to test this call. The CDR3 spans 15 residues. Germline values: CDR1 LNHDA, CDR2 SQIVND (reference sequence). The CDR3: CASSIVSSRGDTQYF. Together with reference TRBV19 and TRBJ2-3, the CDR3 gives the full variable domain: DGGITQSPKYLFRKEGQNVTLSCEQNLNHDAMYWYRQDPGQGLRLIYYSQIVNDFQKGDIAEGYSVSREKKESFPLTVTSAQKNPTAFYLCASSIVSSRGDTQYFGPGTRLTVL.

The chain links TRBV7-9 to TRBJ1-2; TCRdb gives TRBD1 as the D gene, but with no DNA this cannot be confirmed. This CDR3 is 17 amino acids long. Germline loops: CDR1 SEHNR, CDR2 FQNEAQ (reference sequence). The CDR3 loop reads CASGPYGDRGHGYGYTF.